One sample yielded the 27 T cell receptor beta chains listed below, sequenced in a study of cytomegalovirus exposure and HLA in healthy donors. Vbeta (60) and Jbeta (13) primers were used in the PCR. Sequencing was performed with immunoSEQ multiplex PCR; in TCRdb, only in-frame clones are kept and a portion is missing. In the table there are 130,000 to 150,000 clones, more than 80% of which are singletons. Sample: PBMCs. Receptors were obtained from a woman in her forties in good health and CMV-seropositive.

The CDR3 here is CASSPRSGGGYEQYF. The CDR3 DNA follows: TGTGCCAGCTCACCACGGAGCGGGGGGGGTTACGAGCAGTACTTC. V and J are TRBV18 and TRBJ2-7; 10 nucleotides align to TRBD2. This CDR3 is built from 15 residues. V was pared by 1 base and J by 4 bases, with 4 bases of the junction left unmatched. The germline CDR1 and CDR2 sequences are KGHSH and LQKENI.

This chain links TRBV27 with TRBJ2-3, with 8 bases matching TRBD1. V lost 4 bases to trimming and J lost 3 bases; unmatched junction nucleotides: 6. The V gene's germline CDR1 is MNHEY and CDR2 SMNVEV (reference sequence). The CDR3 length is 15 residues. The CDR3 here is CASSSGTGRTDTQYF. As DNA, the CDR3 is TGTGCCAGCAGTTCAGGGACAGGAAGGACAGATACGCAGTATTTT.

The gene calls are TRBV11-2 and TRBJ2-1; 8 bases align to TRBD2. Germline V gives CDR1 SGHAT, CDR2 FQNNGV. After removal of 2 bases from V and 6 bases from J, the junction contained 9 bases not matched to a gene. The CDR3 loop spans 16 amino acids. CDR3 loop: CASSLLGLAVGNEQFF. The CDR3 nucleotides are TGTGCCAGCAGCTTACTCGGACTAGCCGTCGGCAATGAGCAGTTCTTC.

The chain carries TRBV28 and TRBJ2-7, with 7 bases identical to TRBD2. V was clipped by 5 bases and J by 7 bases; unmatched bases: 14. The CDR3 runs 15 residues. Per germline, CDR1 MDHEN and CDR2 SYDVKM. The CDR3 DNA reads as TGTGCCAGCAGTAGCTACGAAGCGGGATTGGGAGAGCAGTACTTC. The encoded protein is CASSSYEAGLGEQYF.

The CDR3 loop reads CASSSGGYWYGYTF. DNA for the CDR3: TGTGCCAGCAGTTCCGGGGGTTATTGGTATGGCTACACCTTC. The rearrangement links TRBV27 to TRBJ1-2; maybe TRBD1 (5 bases). Germline V gene sequence: CDR1 MNHEY, CDR2 SMNVEV (reference sequence). V lost 4 bases to trimming and J lost 5 bases, with 14 bases between them. The CDR3 extends over 14 amino acids.

The V gene is TRBV27, the J gene TRBJ2-7, with D possibly TRBD1 on 7 matching bases. Germline values: CDR1 MNHEY, CDR2 SMNVEV (reference sequence). This CDR3 comprises 14 residues. Trimming pared 3 bases from V and 2 bases from J, leaving 11 bases between. The DNA of the CDR3 is TGTGCCAGCAGTTTGGGGGGACAGACCTACGAGCAGTACTTC. It codes for CASSLGGQTYEQYF.

This chain joins TRBV5-1 and TRBJ2-7, with 13 bases matching TRBD2. Germline CDR1 SGHRS, CDR2 YFSETQ. The CDR3 has 15 amino acids. V was clipped by 4 bases and J by 2 bases; unmatched bases: 3. CDR3 residues: CASSPGLAGTYEQYF. The CDR3, as DNA: TGCGCCAGCAGCCCGGGACTAGCGGGAACCTACGAGCAGTACTTC.

There are a few counts of this clone. The chain couples TRBV14 to TRBJ2-7; 8 bases match TRBD1. Germline V gives CDR1 SGHDN, CDR2 FVKESK. The V and J ends lost 1 base and 8 bases, in that order; junction bases with no gene match: 7. CDR3 length: 14 amino acids. For the CDR3, the DNA is TGTGCCAGCAGCCAAGGACAGGGGCCTACTAAGCAGTACTTC. This encodes CASSQGQGPTKQYF. Complete variable domain (other parts from reference TRBV14 and TRBJ2-7): EAGVTQFPSHSVIEKGQTVTLRCDPISGHDNLYWYRRVMGKEIKFLLHFVKESKQDESGMPNNRFLAERTGGTYSTLKVQPAELEDSGVYFCASSQGQGPTKQYFGPGTRLTVT.

The DNA for the CDR3 is TGTGCCTGGAGTGTAGGGGGGGGTAGCGAGCAGTACTTC. It specifies CAWSVGGGSEQYF. V and J are TRBV30 and TRBJ2-7; tentatively, D is TRBD2 (7 bases). The germline V gene encodes CDR1 GTSNPN and CDR2 SVGIG (reference sequence). The V gene lost 0 bases and the J gene lost 6 bases, with 12 bases spanning the gap. This CDR3 comprises 13 residues.

This clone showed up just once. The V and J genes are TRBV14 and TRBJ1-6; 7 bases align to TRBD1. Germline loops: CDR1 SGHDN, CDR2 FVKESK. The CDR3 loop spans 14 amino acids. Trimming cost V 0 bases and J 7 bases; bases outside gene matches: 0. As DNA, the CDR3 is TGTGCCAGCAGCCAAGAGACAGGGAATTCACCCCTCCACTTT. Translated: CASSQETGNSPLHF.

V is TRBV9 and J is TRBJ1-2; D gene unclear. Germline V gives CDR1 SGDLS, CDR2 YYNGEE. This CDR3 is 13 amino acids long. V was shortened by 0 bases and J by 5 bases, with 8 bases between the two germline ends. The CDR3 reads CASSVGRGYGYTF. The CDR3 DNA follows: TGTGCCAGCAGCGTAGGCAGAGGGTATGGCTACACCTTC.

V is TRBV28 and J is TRBJ2-5, with TRBD1 as a possible D gene (6 bases). V was shortened by 6 bases and J by 3 bases, with 23 bases between the two germline ends. The V gene's germline CDR1 is MDHEN and CDR2 SYDVKM. The CDR3 extends over 17 amino acids. CDR3 region: CASSRKRWDITKETQYF. The CDR3 nucleotides are TGTGCCAGCAGCCGTAAGCGCTGGGACATAACCAAAGAGACCCAGTACTTC.

The rearrangement uses TRBV30 and TRBJ1-1; TRBD1 aligns across 9 bases. This CDR3 contains 15 residues. V lost 5 bases to trimming and J lost 3 bases; unmatched junction nucleotides: 10. CDR1 is GTSNPN and CDR2 is SVGIG in the germline V gene (reference sequence). The DNA for the CDR3 is TGTGCCTGGGAAGCCGGGACAGGGCTCCACACTGAAGCTTTCTTT. Its protein is CAWEAGTGLHTEAFF. Drawing the rest from reference TRBV30 and TRBJ1-1, the complete variable domain is SQTIHQWPATLVQPVGSPLSLECTVEGTSNPNLYWYRQAAGRGLQLLFYSVGIGQISSEVPQNLSASRPQDRQFILSSKKLLLSDSGFYLCAWEAGTGLHTEAFFGQGTRLTVV.

Only a few counts were recorded for this clone. The gene calls are TRBV6-1 and TRBJ1-1; perhaps TRBD1 as D (5 bases). The length of the CDR3 is 15 residues. Deletions cut 1 base from V and 1 base from J, with 10 bases between. CDR1 is MNHNS and CDR2 is SASEGT in the germline V gene. The CDR3 sequence is CASSEGAGWNTEAFF. In DNA form, the CDR3 reads TGTGCCAGCAGTGAAGGTGCAGGGTGGAACACTGAAGCTTTCTTT.

The genes are TRBV28 and TRBJ2-7; 8 bases line up with TRBD1. Unmatched junction bases numbered 14, after V lost 4 bases and J lost 3 bases. Germline lookup yields CDR1 MDHEN and CDR2 SYDVKM. The CDR3 sequence is 17 residues long. Written as DNA, the CDR3 is TGTGCCAGCAGTTCCCGACTTACCGGGACAGGCCTCTACGAGCAGTACTTC. The encoded protein is CASSSRLTGTGLYEQYF.

A single count supports this clone. This sequence joins TRBV6-1 and TRBJ1-6, with D hard to call. The CDR3 consists of 16 residues. Trimming removed 1 base from V and 5 bases from J, with 12 bases in between. The V gene's germline CDR1 is MNHNS and CDR2 SASEGT. The CDR3 nucleotides are TGTGCCAGCAGTGAAGGGCATAATGTCCATAATTCACCCCTCCACTTT. Protein: CASSEGHNVHNSPLHF.

This clone was picked up a small number of times. The gene calls are TRBV14 and TRBJ2-3; 8 bases line up with TRBD2. Looked up from germline, CDR1 is SGHDN and CDR2 is FVKESK. This CDR3 region has 15 residues. The V and J ends lost 4 bases and 7 bases, in that order; junction bases with no gene match: 10. CDR3 sequence reads: CASSRTERELYTQYF. The CDR3 bases are TGTGCCAGCAGCCGCACCGAGCGGGAGTTGTATACGCAGTATTTT.

CDR3 nucleotide sequence: TGTGCCAGCAGTTACTCCCGCAGGGCTGGCACCGGGGAGCTGTTTTTT. Protein sequence: CASSYSRRAGTGELFF. This sequence joins TRBV28 and TRBJ2-2; the D gene is possibly TRBD1 (5 bases). Trimming shortened V by 4 bases and J by 4 bases, and 16 bases separated the two germline ends. The germline CDR1 and CDR2 sequences are MDHEN and SYDVKM. The CDR3 runs to 16 residues.

V and J are TRBV7-6 and TRBJ2-3; TRBD2 agrees at 7 bases. The CDR3 has 17 amino acids. Looked up from germline, CDR1 is SGHVS and CDR2 is FNYEAQ. J was trimmed by 4 bases and V by 2 bases; bases with no gene match: 12. CDR3 amino acids: CASSLSSRENPPDTQYF. DNA for the CDR3: TGTGCCAGCAGCTTAAGTTCGCGGGAGAACCCTCCAGATACGCAGTATTTT.

For the CDR3, the DNA is TGTGCCAGCAGCGGCTACGTAGGGGCTGGAAACACCATATATTTT. This codes for CASSGYVGAGNTIYF. The chain couples TRBV9 to TRBJ1-3, with TRBD1 as a possible D gene (5 bases). CDR1 is SGDLS, CDR2 YYNGEE, per germline. The CDR3 loop spans 15 amino acids. The V end was cut by 3 bases, the J end by 2 bases, with 12 bases between.

The chain is built from TRBV11-3 and TRBJ2-3; TRBD1 matches 11 bases. Germline CDR1 SGHNT, CDR2 YENEEA. The CDR3 extends over 15 amino acids. The V segment lost 7 bases and the J segment 4 bases; nucleotides outside the gene matches: 7. CDR3 nucleotides: TGTGCCAGCACACAGGGACAGGGGGAGGCAGATACGCAGTATTTT. Translation: CASTQGQGEADTQYF.

This sequence joins TRBV4-2 and TRBJ2-5, with 11 bases that match TRBD2. Trimming removed 1 base from V and 3 bases from J; junction bases left unmatched: 4. The CDR3 totals 16 residues. CDR1 is LGHNA, CDR2 YNFKEQ, per germline. As DNA, the CDR3 is TGTGCCAGCAGCCAAGCGGCTAGCGGGGGGAAAGAGACCCAGTACTTC. Its protein is CASSQAASGGKETQYF.

The gene calls are TRBV6-5 and TRBJ1-1; D is perhaps TRBD1 (5 bases). This CDR3 spans 13 amino acids. Trimming removed 2 bases at V and 8 bases at J, with 12 bases between. Germline V gene data show CDR1 as MNHEY and CDR2 as SVGAGI. The CDR3 DNA reads TGTGCCAGCAGTTACCGTCCTAGGGGCGAAGCTTTCTTT. Amino acids: CASSYRPRGEAFF.

The rearrangement joins TRBV30 to TRBJ2-1; D is perhaps TRBD2 (5 bases). The CDR3 runs to 14 residues. Germline V gene data show CDR1 as GTSNPN and CDR2 as SVGIG (reference sequence). V was cut by 6 bases and J by 0 bases, with 12 bases left in between. The CDR3 protein is CACSALSSYNEQFF. In nucleotides, the CDR3 is TGTGCCTGTAGCGCTCTAAGCTCCTACAATGAGCAGTTCTTC.

The chain uses TRBV5-6 and TRBJ2-2; the match to TRBD1 covers 8 bases. Germline V gives CDR1 SGHDT, CDR2 YYEEEE. After removal of 2 bases from V and 7 bases from J, the junction contained 10 bases not matched to a gene. The CDR3 totals 16 residues. CDR3 nucleotide sequence: TGTGCCAGCAGCTTCCCTTGGCAGGGGGCGGGCGGGGAGCTGTTTTTT. Its translation: CASSFPWQGAGGELFF.

J is TRBJ1-3 and V is TRBV2; 9 bases align to TRBD1. This CDR3 is 18 amino acids long. Per germline, CDR1 SNHLY and CDR2 FYNNEI. Unmatched junction bases numbered 10, after V lost 1 base and J lost 3 bases. This CDR3 reads CASSEVGTGGAGGNTIYF. The CDR3 coding sequence is TGTGCCAGCAGTGAAGTCGGAACAGGGGGCGCTGGTGGAAACACCATATATTTT.

The chain carries TRBV7-2 and TRBJ2-1; D possibly corresponds to TRBD2 (6 bases). The CDR3 is 15 residues long. V was cut by 5 bases and J by 5 bases, with 16 bases left in between. The germline V gene encodes CDR1 SGHTA and CDR2 FQGNSA. The DNA for the CDR3 is TGTGCCAGCAGCCCCCGGGACTTGGATCACAATGAGCAGTTCTTC. Translation gives CASSPRDLDHNEQFF.